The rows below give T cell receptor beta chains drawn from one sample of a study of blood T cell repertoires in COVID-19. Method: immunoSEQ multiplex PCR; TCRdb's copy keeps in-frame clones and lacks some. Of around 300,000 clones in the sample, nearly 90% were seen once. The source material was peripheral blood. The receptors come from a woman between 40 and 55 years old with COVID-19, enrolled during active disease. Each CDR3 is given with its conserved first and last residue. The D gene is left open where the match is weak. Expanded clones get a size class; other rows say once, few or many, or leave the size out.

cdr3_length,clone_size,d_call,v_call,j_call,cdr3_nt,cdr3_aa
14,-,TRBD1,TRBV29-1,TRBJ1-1,TGCAGCGTTGATAATCCTTGGACAGGAGGCAGCGCTTTCTTT,CSVDNPWTGGSAFF
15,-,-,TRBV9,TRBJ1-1,TGTGCCAGCAGCCGGGGGGCCTCCCTGGAGACTGAAGCTTTCTTT,CASSRGASLETEAFF
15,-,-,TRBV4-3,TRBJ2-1,TGCGCCAGCAGCCAAGTAGCCGCCAGTACTAGTGGGCAGTTCTTC,CASSQVAASTSGQFF
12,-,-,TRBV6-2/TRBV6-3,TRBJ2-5,TGTGCCAGCAGCCGGGCTCGTGAGACCCAGTACTTC,CASSRARETQYF
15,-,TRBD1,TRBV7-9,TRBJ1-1,TGTGCCAGCAGCCCTTTACAGGGGGCCAGCACTGAAGCTTTCTTT,CASSPLQGASTEAFF
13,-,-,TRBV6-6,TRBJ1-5,TGTGCCAGCCGAGGGCAGGACAATCAGCCCCAGCATTTT,CASRGQDNQPQHF
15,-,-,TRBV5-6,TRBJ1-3,TGTGCCAGCAGCCTTGTGGGCAGGGGAGGAAACACCATATATTTT,CASSLVGRGGNTIYF
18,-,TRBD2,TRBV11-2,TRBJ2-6,TGTGCCAGCAGCTTTAAGGTAGCGGGGGACTCTGGGGCCAACGTCCTGACTTTC,CASSFKVAGDSGANVLTF
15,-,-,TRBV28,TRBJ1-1,TGTGCCAGCAGGATTGGGCCGGATCCATCCTTTGAAGCTTTCTTT,CASRIGPDPSFEAFF
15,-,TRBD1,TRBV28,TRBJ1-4,TGTGCCAGCAGGACTAAGACAGGGCCGAATGAAAAACTGTTTTTT,CASRTKTGPNEKLFF
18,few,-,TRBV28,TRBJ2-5,TGTGCCAGCAGTTTCCATTTTCTTCCGACAGCGTACCAAGAGACCCAGTACTTC,CASSFHFLPTAYQETQYF
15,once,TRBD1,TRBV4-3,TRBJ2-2,TGCGCCAGCAGCCAAGGGACAGGCTACACCGGGGAGCTGTTTTTT,CASSQGTGYTGELFF
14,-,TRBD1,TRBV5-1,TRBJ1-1,TGCGCCAGCAGTCCGATGACAGGGGAAACTGAAGCTTTCTTT,CASSPMTGETEAFF
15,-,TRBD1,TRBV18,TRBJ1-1,TGTGCCAGCTCCCTTGGACAGGGGGGATACACTGAAGCTTTCTTT,CASSLGQGGYTEAFF
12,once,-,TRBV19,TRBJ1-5,TGTGCCGGCGGTGGGGGGGGGCAGCCCCAGCATTTT,CAGGGGGQPQHF
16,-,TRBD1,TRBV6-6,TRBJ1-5,TGTGCCAGCAGTTATGGGGACAGGGGTAGCAATCAGCCCCAGCATTTT,CASSYGDRGSNQPQHF
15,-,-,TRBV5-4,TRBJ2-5,TGTGCCAGCAGCTTGGCCAAGAAGGGGAAAGAGACCCAGTACTTC,CASSLAKKGKETQYF
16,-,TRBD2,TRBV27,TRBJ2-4,TGTGCCAGCAGTACGCTAGCGGGAGCCATCAAAAACATTCAGTACTTC,CASSTLAGAIKNIQYF
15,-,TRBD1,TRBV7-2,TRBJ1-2,TGTGCCAGCAGCTTAGAAGCAGGGGGCCAAGGTGGCTACACCTTC,CASSLEAGGQGGYTF
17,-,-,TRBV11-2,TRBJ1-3,TGTGCCAGCAGCTTAGTGGTTAGCATCAGCTCTGGAAACACCATATATTTT,CASSLVVSISSGNTIYF
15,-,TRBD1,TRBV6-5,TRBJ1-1,TGTGCCAGCAGGCATTCAGGGGGCGTGGACACTGAAGCTTTCTTT,CASRHSGGVDTEAFF
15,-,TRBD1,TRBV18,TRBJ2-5,TGTGCCAGCTCACCGAGGACAGGGAGCCAAGAGACCCAGTACTTC,CASSPRTGSQETQYF
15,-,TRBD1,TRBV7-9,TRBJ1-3,TGTGCCAGCAGCTTAGGGGGACAGGGCCGAAACACCATATATTTT,CASSLGGQGRNTIYF
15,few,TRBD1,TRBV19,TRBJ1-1,TGTGCCAGTAGTGGGACAGGGGTTCCGAACACTGAAGCTTTCTTT,CASSGTGVPNTEAFF
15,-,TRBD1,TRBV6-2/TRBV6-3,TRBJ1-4,TGTGCCAGCAGCCCCATGGCGACAGGGGTCGAAAAACTGTTTTTT,CASSPMATGVEKLFF
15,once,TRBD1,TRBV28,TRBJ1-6,TGTGCCAGCAGGAAAGAGACAGGGATTGGTTCACCCCTCCACTTT,CASRKETGIGSPLHF
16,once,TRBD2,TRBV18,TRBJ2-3,TGTGCCAGCTCACAAACTAGCGGGAGTTTCCCAGATACGCAGTATTTT,CASSQTSGSFPDTQYF
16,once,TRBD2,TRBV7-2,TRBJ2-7,TGTGCCAGCAGCGCCGGACTAGCGGGGTCCTCCTACGAGCAGTACTTC,CASSAGLAGSSYEQYF
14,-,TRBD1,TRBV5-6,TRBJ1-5,TGTGCCAGCAGCCTGACAGGGGATGGTCAGCCCCAGCATTTT,CASSLTGDGQPQHF
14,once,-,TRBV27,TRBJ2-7,TGTGCCAGCAGTTTATCGCCCCGCGGCAGCGAGCAGTACTTC,CASSLSPRGSEQYF
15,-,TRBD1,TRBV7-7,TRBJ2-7,TGTGCTAGCAGCTTTCGGTCAGGGACAGGCTACGAGCAGTACTTC,CASSFRSGTGYEQYF
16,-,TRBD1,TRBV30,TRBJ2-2,TGTGCCTGGCAGAGGACAGGGGGGATCTACACCGGGGAGCTGTTTTTT,CAWQRTGGIYTGELFF
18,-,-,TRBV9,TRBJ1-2,TGTGCCAGCAACCGTGATCTCCCCGGACCAGGGGCAGGGTATGGCTACACCTTC,CASNRDLPGPGAGYGYTF
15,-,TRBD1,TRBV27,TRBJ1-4,TGTGCCAGCCGGGAGGTAGGACAGGGGAATGAAAAACTGTTTTTT,CASREVGQGNEKLFF
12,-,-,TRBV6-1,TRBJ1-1,TGTGCCAGCAGTCTGGGCACCACTGAAGCTTTCTTT,CASSLGTTEAFF
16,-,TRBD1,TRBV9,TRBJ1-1,TGTGCCAGCAGCTCGGGACAGGGGATACGATACACTGAAGCTTTCTTT,CASSSGQGIRYTEAFF
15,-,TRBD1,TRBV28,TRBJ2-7,TGTGCCAGCATAGGGGCGGACAGGGTTGATGACGAGCAGTACTTC,CASIGADRVDDEQYF
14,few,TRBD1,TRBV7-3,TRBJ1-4,TGTGCCAGCAGCTGGACAGGGACTAATGAAAAACTGTTTTTT,CASSWTGTNEKLFF
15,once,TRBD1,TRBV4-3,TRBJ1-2,TGCGCCAGCAGCCCGCGACAGGGTCGGGCCTATGGCTACACCTTC,CASSPRQGRAYGYTF
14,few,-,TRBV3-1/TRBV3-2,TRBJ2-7,TGTGCCAGCAGCTTTACGGGAGTTATGGACGAGCAGTACTTC,CASSFTGVMDEQYF
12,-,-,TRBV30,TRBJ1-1,TGTGCCTGGAGTCCATCCGGGACAGAAGCTTTCTTT,CAWSPSGTEAFF
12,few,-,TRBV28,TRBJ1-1,TGTGCCAGCCGACTGGGTGGGACTGAAGCTTTCTTT,CASRLGGTEAFF
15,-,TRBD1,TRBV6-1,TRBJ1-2,TGTGCCAGCAGTGATATAGGGACAGGGGTTTATGGCTACACCTTC,CASSDIGTGVYGYTF